The 14 T cell receptor beta chains in this list originate from one sample, sequenced in a study of neoadjuvant anti-PD-1 for oral cavity cancer. TCRdb's copy holds only in-frame clones and misses some; the assay was immunoSEQ multiplex PCR. The sample lists roughly 40,000 clones, 77% occurring once. The time point was: after neoadjuvant nivolumab, at surgical resection. Sequenced material: PBMCs, taken after nivolumab (anti-PD-1) treatment. The receptors derive from a person between 40 and 85 years old with oral cavity squamous cell carcinoma.

The V gene is TRBV6-5, the J gene TRBJ2-1, with 7 bases aligning to TRBD2. CDR3 length: 14 amino acids. Trimming took 2 bases from V and 9 from J; bases not matched to a gene: 7. Per germline, CDR1 MNHEY and CDR2 SVGAGI. Here the CDR3 reads CASSYTGGKSEQFF. CDR3 in DNA: TGTGCCAGCAGTTACACGGGGGGTAAGAGTGAGCAGTTCTTC.

The chain recombines TRBV7-2 with TRBJ2-2; D is uncertain. Between the trimmed V and J ends, which lost 7 bases and 2 bases, there was a span of 11 bases. Germline V lookup: CDR1 SGHTA, CDR2 FQGNSA. The CDR3 loop spans 14 amino acids. CDR3 sequence reads: CASKKPINTGELFF. CDR3 DNA: TGTGCCAGCAAGAAACCAATTAACACCGGGGAGCTGTTTTTT. The whole variable domain, filled in from reference TRBV7-2 and TRBJ2-2, reads GAGVSQSPSNKVTEKGKDVELRCDPISGHTALYWYRQSLGQGLEFLIYFQGNSAPDKSGLPSDRFSAERTGGSVSTLTIQRTQQEDSAVYLCASKKPINTGELFFGEGSRLTVL.

The chain couples TRBV6-1 to TRBJ2-7, with D maybe TRBD1 (6 bases). CDR1 is MNHNS and CDR2 is SASEGT in the germline V gene. CDR3 length: 13 amino acids. The germline V and J ends were trimmed by 6 bases and 4 bases, with 13 bases remaining between them. The CDR3 bases are TGTGCCAGCAGCCGGGTAGGACAGTACGAGCAGTACTTC. Translated: CASSRVGQYEQYF.

The chain is built from TRBV6-6 and TRBJ2-1, with 8 bases identical to TRBD1. The CDR3 contains 14 residues. The ends lost 6 bases at V and 9 bases at J; junction bases unmatched: 10. Looked up from germline, CDR1 is MNHNY and CDR2 is SVGAGI (reference sequence). CDR3 loop: CASRTGAAWGEQFF. The CDR3 DNA reads as TGTGCCAGCAGGACAGGGGCCGCTTGGGGTGAGCAGTTCTTC.

The J gene is TRBJ2-1, the V gene TRBV11-2; 8 bases agree with TRBD2. The germline V gene has CDR1 SGHAT and CDR2 FQNNGV. V dropped 5 bases and J dropped 6; count of bases not matched to a gene: 9. The CDR3 has 15 amino acids. The CDR3 DNA is TGTGCCAGCAGCCCACGCGGGAGGTCGGGCAATGAGCAGTTCTTC. This encodes CASSPRGRSGNEQFF.

The chain joins TRBV5-1 to TRBJ2-7; TRBD1 or TRBD2 may be the D gene (5 bases each). The CDR3 runs to 14 residues. With 6 bases removed from V and 1 base from J, the gap between germline ends came to 14 bases. In germline, CDR1 is SGHRS, CDR2 YFSETQ. The CDR3: CASIRDPGSYEQYF. In DNA, the CDR3 is TGCGCCAGCATCCGGGACCCCGGGTCCTACGAGCAGTACTTC.

V and J are TRBV5-6 and TRBJ2-7; the match to TRBD2 covers 8 bases. Germline V lookup: CDR1 SGHDT, CDR2 YYEEEE. The CDR3 extends over 16 amino acids. Trimming at V came to 2 bases and at J to 5 bases, leaving 12 bases not matched to a gene. CDR3 bases: TGTGCCAGCAGCTTAATGGCGGGAGGTAGAATCGACGAGCAGTACTTC. Protein product: CASSLMAGGRIDEQYF.

V and J are TRBV5-1 and TRBJ2-3, with 9 positions matching TRBD1. The V gene's germline CDR1 is SGHRS and CDR2 YFSETQ. This CDR3 has 18 amino acids. V lost 0 bases to trimming and J lost 0 bases; unmatched junction nucleotides: 8. The CDR3 here is CASSLAQGAKGSTDTQYF. The CDR3 bases are TGCGCCAGCAGCTTGGCACAGGGGGCAAAGGGCAGCACAGATACGCAGTATTTT. Complete variable domain (other parts from reference TRBV5-1 and TRBJ2-3): KAGVTQTPRYLIKTRGQQVTLSCSPISGHRSVSWYQQTPGQGLQFLFEYFSETQRNKGNFPGRFSGRQFSNSRSEMNVSTLELGDSALYLCASSLAQGAKGSTDTQYFGPGTRLTVL.

V and J are TRBV5-6 and TRBJ1-4, with TRBD1 matching over 7 bases. CDR3 length: 16 amino acids. Germline trimming cut 4 bases from V and 3 bases from J; bases unmatched to any gene: 9. From germline, CDR1 is SGHDT and CDR2 YYEEEE. The CDR3 DNA sequence: TGTGCCAGCAGCGGCACAGGGGTTCGTTCTAATGAAAAACTGTTTTTT. It specifies CASSGTGVRSNEKLFF.

V usage is TRBV12-5 and J usage is TRBJ1-1, with a weak D call TRBD1 (5 bases). Deletions cut 4 bases from V and 0 bases from J, with 12 bases between. This CDR3 is built from 15 residues. The germline CDR1 and CDR2 sequences are LGHNT and FRNRAP. The CDR3 region is CASGSGGSMNTEAFF. The CDR3 DNA is TGTGCTAGTGGTTCCGGGGGATCTATGAACACTGAAGCTTTCTTT.

The chain couples TRBV7-3 to TRBJ2-5, with 11 bases aligning to TRBD1. This CDR3 is built from 16 residues. J lost 5 bases, V lost 5 bases, and 10 bases had no gene match. Germline V gene lookup returns CDR1 SGHTA and CDR2 FQGTGA. The CDR3 sequence is CASSPGQGAPEETQYF. CDR3 bases: TGTGCCAGCAGCCCCGGACAGGGGGCGCCGGAGGAGACCCAGTACTTC.

The J gene is TRBJ2-1, the V gene TRBV30, with 16 positions matching TRBD2. The CDR3 is 19 residues long. J lost 4 bases, V lost 0 bases, and 9 bases had no gene match. The germline V gene has CDR1 GTSNPN and CDR2 SVGIG (reference sequence). CDR3 region: CAWSVSGTSGRVRYNEQFF. CDR3 in DNA: TGTGCCTGGAGTGTGTCTGGGACTAGCGGGAGGGTGAGGTACAATGAGCAGTTCTTC.

The sample holds one count of this clone. The chain couples TRBV29-1 to TRBJ2-3; the D gene is possibly TRBD1 (6 bases). The V gene lost 6 bases and the J gene lost 3 bases, with 10 bases spanning the gap. Looked up from germline, CDR1 is SQVTM and CDR2 is ANQGSEA. This CDR3 has 12 amino acids. The CDR3 nucleotides read TGCAGCGTCGCCAGGGGTACAGATACGCAGTATTTT. As protein: CSVARGTDTQYF.

The chain has TRBV6-6 and TRBJ2-5; 9 nucleotides agree with TRBD1. After removal of 10 bases from V and 5 bases from J, the junction contained 5 bases not matched to a gene. Looked up from germline, CDR1 is MNHNY and CDR2 is SVGAGI (reference sequence). The CDR3 contains 12 residues. The CDR3: CATQGAGETQYF. The CDR3 DNA sequence: TGTGCCACACAGGGGGCAGGGGAGACCCAGTACTTC.